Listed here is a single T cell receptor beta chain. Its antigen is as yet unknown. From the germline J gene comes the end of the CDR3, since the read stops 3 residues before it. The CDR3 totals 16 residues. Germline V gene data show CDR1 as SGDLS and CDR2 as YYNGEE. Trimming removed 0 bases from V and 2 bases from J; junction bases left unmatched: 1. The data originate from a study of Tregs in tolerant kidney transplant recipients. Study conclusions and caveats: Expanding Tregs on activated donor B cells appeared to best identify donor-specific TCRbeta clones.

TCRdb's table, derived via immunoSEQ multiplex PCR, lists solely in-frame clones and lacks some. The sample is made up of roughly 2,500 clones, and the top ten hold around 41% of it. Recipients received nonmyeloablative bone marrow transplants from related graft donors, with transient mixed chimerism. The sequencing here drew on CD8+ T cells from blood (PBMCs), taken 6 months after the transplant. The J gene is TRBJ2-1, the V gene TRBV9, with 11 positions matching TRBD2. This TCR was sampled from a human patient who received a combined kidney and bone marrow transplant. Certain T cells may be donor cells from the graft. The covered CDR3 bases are TGTGCCAGCAGCGTAGAGGGACTAGCGGCCTACAATGAG. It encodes CASSVEGLAAYNE. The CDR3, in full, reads CASSVEGLAAYNEQFF.